Listed here are 24 T cell receptor beta chains from one sample, sequenced in a study of CD8 T cells in ankylosing spondylitis. Study-level results: Typical of ankylosing spondylitis blood, it appeared, was a TCR beta motif of roughly eight highly homologous variants.

Their recognized antigens are unknown. TCRdb reanalysed the 5' RACE reads using MiXCR and keeps one entry per CDR3 protein. The profile shows hundreds of thousands of distinct CDR3 sequences, approximately 10% of them singletons. Sequencing used blood, either unsorted or a sorted T cell fraction (not recorded which). Receptors originate from a male donor with ankylosing spondylitis.

This clonotype was seen a few times. V is TRBV5-1 and J is TRBJ1-6; no clear D. The CDR3 has 14 residues. Trimming removed 0 bases at V and 6 bases at J, with 7 bases between. The germline gives CDR1 SGHRS, CDR2 YFSETQ. CDR3 DNA sequence: TGCGCCAGCAGCTTGGGCGACTCTAATTCACCCCTCCACTTT. It specifies CASSLGDSNSPLHF.

The V call is TRBV15, the J call TRBJ2-6; 7 bases agree with TRBD1. Germline CDR1 reads LNHNV; CDR2 reads YYDKDF (reference sequence). CDR3 size: 15 residues. With V trimmed by 5 bases and J by 5 bases, 6 bases remained unmatched. CDR3 coding DNA: TGTGCCACCAGCGGACAGGTATCTTGGGCCAACGTCCTGACTTTC. It is translated as CATSGQVSWANVLTF.

This clonotype appeared many times. The chain recombines TRBV20-1 with TRBJ2-1; D is possibly TRBD2 (5 bases). This CDR3 has 15 residues. Trimming took off 7 bases at V and 5 bases at J, with 21 bases between the two ends. Germline CDR1 is DFQATT and CDR2 is SNEGSKA (reference sequence). Written as DNA, the CDR3 is TGCAGTGTAACCCAGCGTCGTTTCGGGAACAATGAGCAGTTCTTC. Protein sequence: CSVTQRRFGNNEQFF.

The J gene is TRBJ1-3, the V gene TRBV3-1; no definite D call. This CDR3 is 14 amino acids long. Germline lookup yields CDR1 LGHDT and CDR2 YNNKEL (reference sequence). V was trimmed by 1 base and J by 2 bases, leaving 6 bases between them. CDR3 DNA: TGTGCCAGCAGCCAAGCCCTAACTGGAAACACCATATATTTT. Amino acids: CASSQALTGNTIYF. Full variable domain (missing parts from reference TRBV3-1 and TRBJ1-3): DTAVSQTPKYLVTQMGNDKSIKCEQNLGHDTMYWYKQDSKKFLKIMFSYNNKELIINETVPNRFSPKSPDKAHLNLHINSLELGDSAVYFCASSQALTGNTIYFGEGSWLTVV.

The chain's CDR3 is CSARSLADSYEQYF. The CDR3 DNA follows: TGCAGTGCTAGGTCCCTAGCGGACTCCTACGAGCAGTACTTC. This chain links TRBV20-1 with TRBJ2-7; 7 bases match TRBD2. The CDR3 has 14 amino acids. CDR1 and CDR2 (germline): DFQATT, SNEGSKA (reference sequence). V was clipped by 3 bases and J by 0 bases; unmatched bases: 5.

V usage is TRBV2 and J usage is TRBJ2-7; D possibly uses TRBD1 or TRBD2 (5 bases each). Trimming cost V 4 bases and J 6 bases, with 13 bases left between them. Germline CDR1 reads SNHLY; CDR2 reads FYNNEI. CDR3 length: 13 amino acids. The CDR3 loop reads CASSGGVDSEQYF. In DNA, the CDR3 is TGTGCCAGCAGTGGAGGGGTAGACTCCGAGCAGTACTTC.

V and J are TRBV2 and TRBJ2-1, with D maybe TRBD2 (5 bases). Germline CDR1 SNHLY, CDR2 FYNNEI. Trimming pared 5 bases from V and 10 bases from J, leaving 15 bases between. This CDR3 contains 13 residues. CDR3 in DNA: TGTGCCAGCAGTCCGGAAACAGCGGCGGAGCAGTTCTTC. This translates into CASSPETAAEQFF.

This clonotype was recorded a few times. The chain joins TRBV4-2 to TRBJ2-1; 11 bases agree with TRBD2. Germline assignment: CDR1 LGHNA and CDR2 YNFKEQ. This CDR3 spans 16 amino acids. Trimming at V came to 3 bases and at J to 7 bases, leaving 8 bases not matched to a gene. CDR3 DNA sequence: TGTGCCAGCAGCCACCCCACTAGCGGGAGAAGAAATGAGCAGTTCTTC. It translates to CASSHPTSGRRNEQFF.

In its sample, this clonotype was seen a few times. The chain has TRBV30 and TRBJ2-5; 8 nucleotides align to TRBD1. This CDR3 region has 13 residues. From germline, CDR1 is GTSNPN and CDR2 SVGIG (reference sequence). V gave up 3 bases and J gave up 3 bases; unmatched junction bases: 3. This chain's CDR3 is CAWSIQGEETQYF. CDR3 bases: TGTGCCTGGAGCATACAGGGGGAAGAGACCCAGTACTTC.

This clonotype occurred many times. The chain links TRBV7-2 to TRBJ2-1, with 10 bases identical to TRBD2. The CDR3 is 15 residues long. J lost 8 bases, V lost 3 bases, and 7 bases had no gene match. Germline CDR1 and CDR2: SGHTA and FQGNSA. This CDR3 reads CASSFLAGALDEQFF. CDR3 sequence (DNA): TGTGCCAGCAGCTTCCTAGCGGGAGCTCTCGATGAGCAGTTCTTC.

The gene calls are TRBV7-2 and TRBJ1-1; D is ambiguous. CDR1 is SGHTA, CDR2 FQGNSA, per germline. Trimming stripped 1 base from V and 5 bases from J, with 8 bases between. This CDR3 spans 13 amino acids. The CDR3 sequence: CASSLEDRTEAFF. The CDR3 nucleotides read TGTGCCAGCAGCTTAGAGGACCGGACTGAAGCTTTCTTT.

The chain uses TRBV20-1 and TRBJ2-1, with D perhaps assigned TRBD1 or TRBD2 (5 bases each). Germline values: CDR1 DFQATT, CDR2 SNEGSKA (reference sequence). V shed 0 bases and J shed 5 bases, with 14 bases lying between them. The CDR3 covers 15 residues. The CDR3 spells CSARDRMRGHNEQFF. Here the CDR3 DNA reads TGCAGTGCTAGAGATAGGATGAGGGGACACAATGAGCAGTTCTTC.

This clonotype was counted between two and nine times. The V call is TRBV20-1, the J call TRBJ1-5; TRBD1 matches 8 bases. The CDR3 sequence is 15 residues long. V trimming: 0 bases; J trimming: 3 bases; junction bases outside the gene matches: 4. Germline V CDR1 and CDR2: DFQATT, SNEGSKA (reference sequence). The CDR3 protein is CSAREPGQDNQPQHF. DNA for the CDR3: TGCAGTGCTAGAGAGCCGGGACAGGACAATCAGCCCCAGCATTTT.

This clonotype has a handful of counts. V and J are TRBV20-1 and TRBJ2-7, with TRBD2 identical over 9 bases. The V gene's germline CDR1 is DFQATT and CDR2 SNEGSKA (reference sequence). This CDR3 region has 15 residues. V dropped 5 bases and J dropped 3; count of bases not matched to a gene: 11. This CDR3 is CSALDGGRAHYEQYF. The DNA of the CDR3 is TGCAGTGCTCTAGATGGCGGGAGGGCCCACTACGAGCAGTACTTC.

The chain has TRBV20-1 and TRBJ2-7, with TRBD2 matching over 11 bases. CDR1 is DFQATT and CDR2 is SNEGSKA in the germline V gene (reference sequence). This CDR3 has 13 amino acids. V shed 5 bases and J 6 bases; nucleotides not matched to a gene: 6. The CDR3 here is CSAVAGGRAEQYF. CDR3 DNA sequence: TGCAGTGCTGTAGCGGGGGGGCGGGCCGAGCAGTACTTC.

The chain employs TRBV7-2 and TRBJ2-3, with 8 bases fitting TRBD2. With 4 bases clipped from V and 3 bases from J, the junction kept 6 bases outside the gene matches. Germline loops: CDR1 SGHTA, CDR2 FQGNSA. This CDR3 region has 15 residues. In nucleotides, the CDR3 is TGTGCCAGCAGCTCGGGAGGGGGAAGGACAGATACGCAGTATTTT. Translating gives CASSSGGGRTDTQYF. Based on the CDR3 plus reference TRBV7-2 and TRBJ2-3, the full variable domain is GAGVSQSPSNKVTEKGKDVELRCDPISGHTALYWYRQSLGQGLEFLIYFQGNSAPDKSGLPSDRFSAERTGGSVSTLTIQRTQQEDSAVYLCASSSGGGRTDTQYFGPGTRLTVL.

This clonotype was counted only a few times. The chain is built from TRBV6-2 or TRBV6-3 and TRBJ2-7; D gene unclear. Trimming took off 7 bases at V and 3 bases at J, with 22 bases between the two ends. CDR3 length: 16 amino acids. Per the germline V gene, CDR1 is MNHEY and CDR2 is SVGEGT. CDR3 protein: CASTLRPNGGYYEQYF. CDR3 coding DNA: TGTGCCAGCACCCTGCGGCCAAACGGTGGATACTACGAGCAGTACTTC.

This clonotype was recorded a few times. The V gene is TRBV20-1, the J gene TRBJ2-3, with D perhaps matching TRBD2 (6 bases). In germline, CDR1 is DFQATT, CDR2 SNEGSKA (reference sequence). This CDR3 spans 14 amino acids. V lost 5 bases and J 9 bases, leaving 21 bases between the germline ends. In DNA form, the CDR3 reads TGCAGTGCTCCTATGTCGGGAGTAGGGATGACGCAGTATTTT. Amino acid sequence: CSAPMSGVGMTQYF.

Many counts were recorded for this clonotype. The chain is built from TRBV20-1 and TRBJ2-5, with a possible D match to TRBD2 (6 bases). Trimming shortened V by 6 bases and J by 5 bases, and 19 bases separated the two germline ends. Per the germline V gene, CDR1 is DFQATT and CDR2 is SNEGSKA (reference sequence). This CDR3 is built from 14 residues. CDR3 in amino acids: CSANTPGVLETQYF. In DNA form, the CDR3 reads TGCAGTGCGAATACACCGGGGGTACTGGAGACCCAGTACTTC.

V is TRBV4-3 and J is TRBJ2-7, with 7 bases lining up with TRBD1. V lost 2 bases, J lost 3 bases, and 7 bases stayed unmatched. Germline V gene lookup returns CDR1 LGHNA and CDR2 YSLEER. This CDR3 has 15 residues. The CDR3 sequence is CASSQSRDSFYEQYF. The CDR3 DNA reads TGCGCCAGCAGCCAAAGCCGGGACAGCTTCTACGAGCAGTACTTC.

The V call is TRBV5-1, the J call TRBJ1-3; D possibly corresponds to TRBD1 (6 bases). Trimming shortened V by 0 bases and J by 8 bases, and 9 bases separated the two germline ends. Germline CDR1 is SGHRS and CDR2 is YFSETQ. The CDR3 has 13 residues. The CDR3 region has the DNA TGCGCCAGCAGCTTGGACAGGGAAGACACCATATATTTT. Translating it yields CASSLDREDTIYF.

The chain carries TRBV5-6 and TRBJ2-2, with D maybe TRBD1 (6 bases). V dropped 4 bases and J dropped 6 bases, with 13 bases sitting between them. This CDR3 spans 14 amino acids. The germline V gene encodes CDR1 SGHDT and CDR2 YYEEEE. The CDR3 sequence: CASSETGLPGELFF. The CDR3 bases are TGTGCCAGCAGCGAAACAGGGTTACCCGGGGAGCTGTTTTTT.

V gene TRBV6-1 combines with J gene TRBJ1-2; 9 nucleotides match TRBD1. The V gene end was trimmed by 7 bases and the J gene end by 7 bases; junction bases not matched to a gene: 22. Germline values: CDR1 MNHNS, CDR2 SASEGT. The CDR3 contains 18 residues. The CDR3 nucleotides read TGTGCCAGCACCTCTTTTGCCGGGACAGGGATCCCCGCGGGTGGCTACACCTTC. Protein: CASTSFAGTGIPAGGYTF.

V and J are TRBV20-1 and TRBJ2-1; 14 bases match TRBD2. The CDR3 consists of 15 residues. The V and J ends lost 6 bases and 7 bases, in that order; junction bases with no gene match: 8. The germline CDR1 and CDR2 sequences are DFQATT and SNEGSKA (reference sequence). The CDR3 DNA is TGCAGTGCAAAGTCCGGGACTAGCGGGAGAAATGAGCAGTTCTTC. Translation gives CSAKSGTSGRNEQFF.